The 7 T cell receptor beta chains below all came from one sample that was sequenced in a study of human T cells and chemical hapten exposure (dated by TCRdb to about 2021). The library was prepared using RACE. The reads were generated on a NextSeq 500. TCRdb handled the public reads itself, with Q25 trimming in fastp and clone calling in MiXCR, and kept productive beta chains. All rows with the same CDR3 protein become a single entry with the most common DNA and genes. Present in this sample are about 180,000 distinct CDR3 sequences, nearly 30% of which were seen just once. About 2.8% of the sample goes to the ten largest clones. Explained via the paper, the time point label denotes: pre-sensitization, week 0. The label giving this sample's treatment or condition can be read as: therapeutic diphenylcyclopropenone sensitization with weekly scalp DPC. Here the sequenced sample was whole blood, taken in connection with sensitization to the hapten diphenylcyclopropenone (DPC). These receptors were collected from a woman aged 25-40 years with alopecia areata. Some clones in this sample may be carry-over from other donors' samples.

This chain connects TRBV10-3 to TRBJ2-3, with D perhaps matching TRBD1 or TRBD2 (5 bases each). The germline CDR1 and CDR2 sequences are ENHRY and SYGVKD. The CDR3 totals 15 residues. Trimming took 6 bases from V and 4 from J, leaving 17 bases between them. The CDR3: CAIRREGRVPDTQYF. The DNA of the CDR3 is TGTGCCATCAGACGTGAGGGCAGGGTGCCAGATACGCAGTATTTT.

The gene calls are TRBV23-1 and TRBJ2-1; maybe TRBD1 (5 bases). TRBV23-1 is marked as an open reading frame, function uncertain. The CDR3 sequence is 16 residues long. Trimming cost V 0 bases and J 0 bases, with 9 bases left between them. This chain's CDR3 is CASSQSSGRSYNEQFF. Here the CDR3 DNA reads TGCGCCAGCAGTCAATCTTCAGGGCGCTCCTACAATGAGCAGTTCTTC.

V is TRBV4-1 and J is TRBJ2-7; D perhaps matches TRBD2 (6 bases). CDR3 length: 14 amino acids. Trimming removed 3 bases from V and 3 bases from J, with 12 bases in between. Per the germline V gene, CDR1 is MGHRA and CDR2 is YSYEKL. CDR3 coding DNA: TGCGCCAGCAGCCACCGACTAGTTAGCTACGAGCAGTACTTC. Translating gives CASSHRLVSYEQYF.

This clonotype was detected a few times. V gene TRBV2 combines with J gene TRBJ2-5; 10 bases are a match to TRBD1. The CDR3 has 15 residues. V shed 4 bases and J 0 bases; nucleotides not matched to a gene: 2. The germline CDR1 and CDR2 sequences are SNHLY and FYNNEI. The CDR3 reads CASSGDRGHQETQYF. CDR3 sequence (DNA): TGTGCCAGCAGTGGGGACAGGGGACACCAAGAGACCCAGTACTTC. The entire variable domain, with the rest obtained from reference TRBV2 and TRBJ2-5, is as follows: EPEVTQTPSHQVTQMGQEVILRCVPISNHLYFYWYRQILGQKVEFLVSFYNNEISEKSEIFDDQFSVERPDGSNFTLKIRSTKLEDSAMYFCASSGDRGHQETQYFGPGTRLLVL.

Written as DNA, the CDR3 is TGTGCCAGCAGCCAAGAGGTGCAGGGACGCGAGCAGTACTTC. As protein: CASSQEVQGREQYF. V and J are TRBV4-2 and TRBJ2-7; either TRBD1 or TRBD2 may supply D (5 bases each). V gave up 0 bases and J gave up 6 bases, with 12 bases separating them. Germline CDR1 LGHNA, CDR2 YNFKEQ. The CDR3 length is 14 residues.

This rearrangement joins TRBV28 to TRBJ1-5, with D perhaps TRBD1 (5 bases). Germline CDR1 is MDHEN and CDR2 is SYDVKM. CDR3 length: 15 amino acids. Trimming stripped 6 bases from V and 6 bases from J, with 18 bases between. This CDR3 is CASSGVGGTGQPQHF. CDR3 nucleotide sequence: TGTGCCAGCAGCGGCGTGGGAGGGACCGGTCAGCCCCAGCATTTT.

The chain links TRBV9 to TRBJ2-1; D is unclear. Germline V gives CDR1 SGDLS, CDR2 YYNGEE. The CDR3 covers 13 residues. The germline V and J ends were trimmed by 0 bases and 5 bases, with 6 bases remaining between them. Here the CDR3 DNA reads TGTGCCAGCAGCGTAGCCCCGGACAATGAGCAGTTCTTC. The encoded protein is CASSVAPDNEQFF.